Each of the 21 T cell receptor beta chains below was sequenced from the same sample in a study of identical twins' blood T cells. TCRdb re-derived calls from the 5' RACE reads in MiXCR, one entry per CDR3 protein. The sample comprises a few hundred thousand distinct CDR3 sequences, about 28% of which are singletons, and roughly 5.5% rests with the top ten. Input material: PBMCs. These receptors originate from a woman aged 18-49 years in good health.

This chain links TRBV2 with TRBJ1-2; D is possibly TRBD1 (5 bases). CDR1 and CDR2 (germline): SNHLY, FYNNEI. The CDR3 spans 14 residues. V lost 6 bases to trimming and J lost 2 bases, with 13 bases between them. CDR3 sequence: CASRGDGRNYGYTF. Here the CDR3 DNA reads TGTGCCAGCAGGGGGGACGGAAGAAACTATGGCTACACCTTC.

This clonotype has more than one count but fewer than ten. The CDR3 reads CASSSGQDTQYF. CDR3 nucleotides: TGTGCCAGCAGCTCAGGACAGGATACGCAGTATTTT. V and J are TRBV7-9 and TRBJ2-3, with a tentative D call TRBD1 (6 bases). This CDR3 comprises 12 residues. V shed 4 bases and J shed 6 bases, with 8 bases lying between them. Germline CDR1 SEHNR, CDR2 FQNEAQ (reference sequence).

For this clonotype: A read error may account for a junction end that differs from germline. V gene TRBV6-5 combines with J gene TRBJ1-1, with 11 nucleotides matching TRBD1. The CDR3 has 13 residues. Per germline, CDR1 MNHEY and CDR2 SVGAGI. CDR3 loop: CANSYSGTGGAFF. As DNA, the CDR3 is TGTGCCAACAGTTACTCGGGGACAGGGGGAGCTTTCTTT.

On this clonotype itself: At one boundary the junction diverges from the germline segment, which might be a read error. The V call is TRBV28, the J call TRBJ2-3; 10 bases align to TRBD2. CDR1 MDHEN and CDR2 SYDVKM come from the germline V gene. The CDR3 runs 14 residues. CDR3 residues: CASSPTSGPDAQYF. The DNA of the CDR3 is TGTGCCAGCAGTCCGACTAGCGGGCCAGATGCGCAGTATTTT.

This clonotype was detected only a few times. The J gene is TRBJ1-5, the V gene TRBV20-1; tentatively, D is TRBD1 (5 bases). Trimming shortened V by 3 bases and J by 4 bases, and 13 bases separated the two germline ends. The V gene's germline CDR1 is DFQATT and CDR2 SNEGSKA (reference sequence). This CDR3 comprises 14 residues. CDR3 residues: CSASFREENQPQHF. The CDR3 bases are TGCAGTGCTAGTTTCAGGGAAGAGAATCAGCCCCAGCATTTT.

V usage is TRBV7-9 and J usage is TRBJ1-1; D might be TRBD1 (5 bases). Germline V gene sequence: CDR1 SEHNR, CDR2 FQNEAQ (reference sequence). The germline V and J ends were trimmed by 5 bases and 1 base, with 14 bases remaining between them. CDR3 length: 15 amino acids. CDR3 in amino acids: CASSPYRDGNTEAFF. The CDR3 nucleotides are TGTGCCAGCAGCCCCTATAGGGACGGGAACACTGAAGCTTTCTTT.

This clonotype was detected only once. The CDR3 coding sequence is TGCGCCAGCAGCCCCCGTCAAGGGGAAACTAGCACAGATACGCAGTATTTT. As protein: CASSPRQGETSTDTQYF. The genes are TRBV5-1 and TRBJ2-3; a weak D match, TRBD1 (5 bases). The CDR3 extends over 17 amino acids. Trimming shortened V by 4 bases and J by 0 bases, and 18 bases separated the two germline ends. CDR1 SGHRS and CDR2 YFSETQ come from the germline V gene.

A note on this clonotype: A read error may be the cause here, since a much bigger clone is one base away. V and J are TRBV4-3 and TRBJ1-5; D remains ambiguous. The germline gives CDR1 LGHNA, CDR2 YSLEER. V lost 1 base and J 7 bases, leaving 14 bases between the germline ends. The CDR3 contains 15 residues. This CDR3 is CASSQGRVTTQPQHF. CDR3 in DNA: TGCGCCAGCAGCCAAGGTAGGGTTACGACCCAGCCCCAGCATTTT.

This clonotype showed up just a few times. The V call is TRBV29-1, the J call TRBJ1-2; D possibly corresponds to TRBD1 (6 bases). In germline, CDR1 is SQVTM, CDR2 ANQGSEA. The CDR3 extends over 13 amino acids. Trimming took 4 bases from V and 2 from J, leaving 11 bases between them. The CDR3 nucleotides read TGCAGCGTTGTAGGGGGAGAGAACTATGGCTACACCTTC. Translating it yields CSVVGGENYGYTF.

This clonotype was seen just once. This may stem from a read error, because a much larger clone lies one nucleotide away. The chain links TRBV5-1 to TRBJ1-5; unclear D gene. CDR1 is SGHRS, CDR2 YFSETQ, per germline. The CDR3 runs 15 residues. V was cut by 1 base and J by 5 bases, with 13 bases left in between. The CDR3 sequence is CASSLYEGVDQPQHF. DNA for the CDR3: TGCGCCAGCAGCTTGTACGAGGGTGTTGATCAGCCCCAGCATTTT.

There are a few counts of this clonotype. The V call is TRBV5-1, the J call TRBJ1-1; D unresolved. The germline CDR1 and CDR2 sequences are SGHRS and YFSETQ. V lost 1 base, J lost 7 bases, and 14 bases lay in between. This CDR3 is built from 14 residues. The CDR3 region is CASSLHSLSGEAFF. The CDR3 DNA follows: TGCGCCAGCAGCTTGCACAGTTTAAGCGGTGAAGCTTTCTTT.

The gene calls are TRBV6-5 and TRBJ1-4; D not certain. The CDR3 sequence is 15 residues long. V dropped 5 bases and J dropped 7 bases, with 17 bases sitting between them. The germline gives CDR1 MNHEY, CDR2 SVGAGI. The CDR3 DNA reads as TGTGCCAGCAGTCTTGGGGTGGGAGGTGGTGAAAAACTGTTTTTT. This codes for CASSLGVGGGEKLFF.

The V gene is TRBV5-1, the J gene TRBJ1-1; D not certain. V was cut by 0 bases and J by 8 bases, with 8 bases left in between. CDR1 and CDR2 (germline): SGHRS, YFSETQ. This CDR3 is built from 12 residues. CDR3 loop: CASSLEGREAFF. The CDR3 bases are TGCGCCAGCAGCTTGGAGGGCCGGGAAGCTTTCTTT.

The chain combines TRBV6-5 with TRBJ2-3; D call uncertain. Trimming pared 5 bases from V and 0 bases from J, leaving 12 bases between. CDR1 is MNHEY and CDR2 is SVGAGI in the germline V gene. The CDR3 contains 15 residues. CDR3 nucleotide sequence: TGTGCCAGCAGTCCTATCTACTCTAGCACAGATACGCAGTATTTT. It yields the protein CASSPIYSSTDTQYF.

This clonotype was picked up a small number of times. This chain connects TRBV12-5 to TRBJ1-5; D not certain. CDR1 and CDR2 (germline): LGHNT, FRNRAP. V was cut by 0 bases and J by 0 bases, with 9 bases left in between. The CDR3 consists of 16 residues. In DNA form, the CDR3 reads TGTGCTAGTGGTTTGGTACTGAGTATTAGCAATCAGCCCCAGCATTTT. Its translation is CASGLVLSISNQPQHF.

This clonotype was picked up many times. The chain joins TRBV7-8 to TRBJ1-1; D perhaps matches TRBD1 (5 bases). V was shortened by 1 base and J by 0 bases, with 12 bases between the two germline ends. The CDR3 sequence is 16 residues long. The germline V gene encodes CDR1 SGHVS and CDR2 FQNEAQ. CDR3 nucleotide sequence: TGTGCCAGCAGCTTAGAGGGAGCAGGGATGAACACTGAAGCTTTCTTT. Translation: CASSLEGAGMNTEAFF.

CDR3 nucleotide sequence: TGCAGTGCTAGAGTAGTGCGGGACTTCTATGGCTACACCTTC. It yields the protein CSARVVRDFYGYTF. The chain has TRBV20-1 and TRBJ1-2; D is possibly TRBD1 (5 bases). The V gene lost 1 base and the J gene lost 4 bases, with 13 bases spanning the gap. Germline CDR1 is DFQATT and CDR2 is SNEGSKA (reference sequence). This CDR3 region has 14 residues.

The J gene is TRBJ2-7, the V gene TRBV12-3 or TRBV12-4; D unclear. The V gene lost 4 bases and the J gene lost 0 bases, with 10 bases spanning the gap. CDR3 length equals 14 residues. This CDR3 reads CASSWDESSYEQYF. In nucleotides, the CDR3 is TGTGCCAGCAGTTGGGATGAGAGCTCCTACGAGCAGTACTTC.

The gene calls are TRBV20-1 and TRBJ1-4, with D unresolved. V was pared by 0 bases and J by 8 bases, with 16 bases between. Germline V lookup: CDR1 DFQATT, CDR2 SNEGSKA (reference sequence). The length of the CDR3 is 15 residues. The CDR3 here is CSARDWGPPLEKLFF. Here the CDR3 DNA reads TGCAGTGCTAGAGATTGGGGTCCCCCACTAGAAAAACTGTTTTTT.

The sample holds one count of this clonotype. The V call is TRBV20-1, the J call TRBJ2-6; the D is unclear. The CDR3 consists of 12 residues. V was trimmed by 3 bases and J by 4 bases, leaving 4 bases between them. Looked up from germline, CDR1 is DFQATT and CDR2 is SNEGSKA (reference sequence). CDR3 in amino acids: CSASQGANVLTF. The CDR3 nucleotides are TGCAGTGCTAGCCAGGGGGCCAACGTCCTGACTTTC.

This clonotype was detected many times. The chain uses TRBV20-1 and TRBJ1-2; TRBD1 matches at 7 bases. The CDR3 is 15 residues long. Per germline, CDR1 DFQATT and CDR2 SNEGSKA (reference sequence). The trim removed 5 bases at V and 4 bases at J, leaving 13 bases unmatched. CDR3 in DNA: TGCAGTGCTGTGAATACCCGACAGGGCGGCTATGGCTACACCTTC. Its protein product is CSAVNTRQGGYGYTF.